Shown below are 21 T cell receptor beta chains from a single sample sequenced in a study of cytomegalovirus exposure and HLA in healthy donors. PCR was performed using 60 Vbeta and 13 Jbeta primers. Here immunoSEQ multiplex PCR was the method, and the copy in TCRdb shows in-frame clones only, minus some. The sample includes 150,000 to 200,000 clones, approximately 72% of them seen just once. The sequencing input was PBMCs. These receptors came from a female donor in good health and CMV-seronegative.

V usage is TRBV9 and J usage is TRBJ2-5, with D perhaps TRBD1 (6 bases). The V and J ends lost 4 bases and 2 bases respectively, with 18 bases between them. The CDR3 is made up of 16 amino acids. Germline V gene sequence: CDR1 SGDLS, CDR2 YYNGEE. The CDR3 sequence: CASSPLPRDTQETQYF. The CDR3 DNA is TGTGCCAGCAGCCCACTACCCCGGGACACTCAAGAGACCCAGTACTTC. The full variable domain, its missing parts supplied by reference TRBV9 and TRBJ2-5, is DSGVTQTPKHLITATGQRVTLRCSPRSGDLSVYWYQQSLDQGLQFLIQYYNGEERAKGNILERFSAQQFPDLHSELNLSSLELGDSALYFCASSPLPRDTQETQYFGPGTRLLVL.

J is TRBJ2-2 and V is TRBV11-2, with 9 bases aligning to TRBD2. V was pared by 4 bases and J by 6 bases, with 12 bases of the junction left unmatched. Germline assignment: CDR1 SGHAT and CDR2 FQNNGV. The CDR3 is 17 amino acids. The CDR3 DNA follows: TGTGCCAGCAGCTCCCGGGGGGTAGCGGGAGTGGCCGGGGAGCTGTTTTTT. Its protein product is CASSSRGVAGVAGELFF.

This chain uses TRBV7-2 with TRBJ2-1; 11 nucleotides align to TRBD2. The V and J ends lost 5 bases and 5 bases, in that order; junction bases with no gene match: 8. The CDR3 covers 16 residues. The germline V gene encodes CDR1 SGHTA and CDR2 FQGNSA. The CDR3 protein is CASSGTSGSVNNEQFF. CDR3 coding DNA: TGTGCCAGCAGCGGGACTAGCGGAAGCGTCAACAATGAGCAGTTCTTC.

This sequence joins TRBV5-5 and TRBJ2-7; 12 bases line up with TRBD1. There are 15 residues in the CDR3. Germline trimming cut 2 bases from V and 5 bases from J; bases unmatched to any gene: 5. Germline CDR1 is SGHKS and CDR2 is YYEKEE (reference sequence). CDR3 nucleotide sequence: TGTGCCAGCAGCTTCCGGGACAGGGGGCTCGACGAGCAGTACTTC. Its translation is CASSFRDRGLDEQYF. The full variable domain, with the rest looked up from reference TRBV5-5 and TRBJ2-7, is DAGVTQSPTHLIKTRGQQVTLRCSPISGHKSVSWYQQVLGQGPQFIFQYYEKEERGRGNFPDRFSARQFPNYSSELNVNALLLGDSALYLCASSFRDRGLDEQYFGPGTRLTVT.

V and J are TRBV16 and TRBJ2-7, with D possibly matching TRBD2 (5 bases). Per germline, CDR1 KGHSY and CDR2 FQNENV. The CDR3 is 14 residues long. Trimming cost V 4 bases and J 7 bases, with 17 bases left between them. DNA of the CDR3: TGTGCCAGCAGCCTCCGGACTGATTCGGGGGAGCAGTACTTC. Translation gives CASSLRTDSGEQYF.

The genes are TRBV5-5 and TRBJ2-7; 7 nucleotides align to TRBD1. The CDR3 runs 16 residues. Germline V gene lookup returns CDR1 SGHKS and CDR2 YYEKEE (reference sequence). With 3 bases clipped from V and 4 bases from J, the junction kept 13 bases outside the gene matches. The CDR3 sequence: CASSYGTDSRGYEQYF. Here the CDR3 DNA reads TGTGCCAGCAGCTACGGGACAGATTCGAGGGGGTACGAGCAGTACTTC.

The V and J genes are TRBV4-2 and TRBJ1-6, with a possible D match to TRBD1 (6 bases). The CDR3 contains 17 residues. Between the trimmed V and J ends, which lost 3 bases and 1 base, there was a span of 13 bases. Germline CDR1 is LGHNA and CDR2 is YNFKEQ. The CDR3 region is CASSHGQPRSYNSPLHF. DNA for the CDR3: TGTGCCAGCAGCCATGGACAGCCGAGATCCTATAATTCACCCCTCCACTTT.

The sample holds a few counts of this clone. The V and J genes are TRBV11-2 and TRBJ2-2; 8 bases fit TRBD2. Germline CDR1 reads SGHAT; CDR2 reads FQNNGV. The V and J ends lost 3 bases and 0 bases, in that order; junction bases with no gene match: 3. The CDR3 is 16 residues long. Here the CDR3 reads CASSFPGLANTGELFF. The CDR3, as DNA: TGTGCCAGCAGCTTTCCGGGACTAGCGAACACCGGGGAGCTGTTTTTT. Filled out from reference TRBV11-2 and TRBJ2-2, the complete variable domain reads EAGVAQSPRYKIIEKRQSVAFWCNPISGHATLYWYQQILGQGPKLLIQFQNNGVVDDSQLPKDRFSAERLKGVDSTLKIQPAKLEDSAVYLCASSFPGLANTGELFFGEGSRLTVL.

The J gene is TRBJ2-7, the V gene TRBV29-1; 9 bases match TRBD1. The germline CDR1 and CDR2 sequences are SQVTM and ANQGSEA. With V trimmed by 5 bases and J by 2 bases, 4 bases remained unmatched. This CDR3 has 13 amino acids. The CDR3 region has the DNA TGCAGCGTTCAGGGACAGGGCCCCTACGAGCAGTACTTC. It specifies CSVQGQGPYEQYF.

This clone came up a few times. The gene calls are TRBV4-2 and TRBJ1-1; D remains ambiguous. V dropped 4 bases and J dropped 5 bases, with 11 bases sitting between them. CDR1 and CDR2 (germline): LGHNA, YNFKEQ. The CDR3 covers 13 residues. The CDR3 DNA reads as TGTGCCAGCAGCCCCGAGGGAGGAACTGAAGCTTTCTTT. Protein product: CASSPEGGTEAFF.

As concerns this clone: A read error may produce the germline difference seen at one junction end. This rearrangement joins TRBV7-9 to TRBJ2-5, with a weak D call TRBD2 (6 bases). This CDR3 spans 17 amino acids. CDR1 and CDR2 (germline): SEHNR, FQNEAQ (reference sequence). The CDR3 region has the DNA TGTTCCAGCAGCTTAGTTGGTCTAGCGCGTTTCCAAGAGACCCAGTACTTC. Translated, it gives CSSSLVGLARFQETQYF. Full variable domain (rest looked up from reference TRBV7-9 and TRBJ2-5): DTGVSQNPRHKITKRGQNVTFRCDPISEHNRLYWYRQTLGQGPEFLTYFQNEAQLEKSRLLSDRFSAERPKGSFSTLEIQRTEQGDSAMYLCSSSLVGLARFQETQYFGPGTRLLVL.

The CDR3 DNA is TGCAGCGTTGAAATCCCAGGAAGTAAAGATACGCAGTATTTT. Its protein product is CSVEIPGSKDTQYF. The genes are TRBV29-1 and TRBJ2-3; D gene uncertain. The germline V and J ends were trimmed by 2 bases and 5 bases, with 14 bases remaining between them. Looked up from germline, CDR1 is SQVTM and CDR2 is ANQGSEA. The CDR3 contains 14 residues.

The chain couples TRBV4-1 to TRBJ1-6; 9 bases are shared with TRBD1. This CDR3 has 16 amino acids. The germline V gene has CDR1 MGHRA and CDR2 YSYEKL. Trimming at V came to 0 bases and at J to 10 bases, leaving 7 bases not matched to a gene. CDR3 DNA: TGCGCCAGCAGCCAAGAGGCAGGACAGGGGAGATCACCCCTCCACTTT. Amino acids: CASSQEAGQGRSPLHF.

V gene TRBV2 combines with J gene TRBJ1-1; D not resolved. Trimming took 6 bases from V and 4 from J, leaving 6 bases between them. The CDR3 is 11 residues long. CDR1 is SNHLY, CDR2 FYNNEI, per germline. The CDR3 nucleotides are TGTGCCAGCAGGCTAACCACTGAAGCTTTCTTT. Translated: CASRLTTEAFF.

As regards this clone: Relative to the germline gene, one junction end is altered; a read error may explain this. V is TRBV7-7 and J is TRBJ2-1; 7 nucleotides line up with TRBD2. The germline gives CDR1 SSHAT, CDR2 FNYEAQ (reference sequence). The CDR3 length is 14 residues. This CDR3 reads CASSTSESYNEQFF. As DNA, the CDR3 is TGTGCTAGCAGTACTAGCGAATCCTACAATGAGCAGTTCTTC.

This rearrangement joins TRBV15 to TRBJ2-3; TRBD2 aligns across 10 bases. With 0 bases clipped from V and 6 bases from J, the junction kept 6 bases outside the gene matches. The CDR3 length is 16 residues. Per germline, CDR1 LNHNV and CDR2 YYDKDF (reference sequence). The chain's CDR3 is CATSRDIQREGDTQYF. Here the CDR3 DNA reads TGTGCCACCAGCAGAGATATCCAGCGGGAGGGTGATACGCAGTATTTT.

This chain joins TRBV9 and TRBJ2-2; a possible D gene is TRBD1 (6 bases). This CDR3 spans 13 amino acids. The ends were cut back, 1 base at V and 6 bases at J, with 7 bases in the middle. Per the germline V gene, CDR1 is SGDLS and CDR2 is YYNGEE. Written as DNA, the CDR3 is TGTGCCAGCAGCGTACCAGGGGCCGGGGAGCTGTTTTTT. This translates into CASSVPGAGELFF.

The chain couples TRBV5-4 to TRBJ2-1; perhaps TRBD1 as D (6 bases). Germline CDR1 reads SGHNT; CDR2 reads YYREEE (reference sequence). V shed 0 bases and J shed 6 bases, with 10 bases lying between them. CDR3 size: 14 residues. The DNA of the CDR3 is TGTGCCAGCAGCTTGGGGGGGCTCGGCAATGAGCAGTTCTTC. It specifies CASSLGGLGNEQFF.

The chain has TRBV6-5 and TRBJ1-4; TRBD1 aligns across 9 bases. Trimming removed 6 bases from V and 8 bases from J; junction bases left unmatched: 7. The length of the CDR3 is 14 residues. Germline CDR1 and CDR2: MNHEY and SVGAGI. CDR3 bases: TGTGCCAGCAGGACAGGGGGTCAAGGGGAAAAACTGTTTTTT. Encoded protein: CASRTGGQGEKLFF.

CDR3 bases: TGTGCCTGGAGTGTACTGGGCGGGTTGAACACTGAAGCTTTCTTT. This gives the protein CAWSVLGGLNTEAFF. The chain combines TRBV30 with TRBJ1-1; D is uncertain. Per germline, CDR1 GTSNPN and CDR2 SVGIG (reference sequence). V lost 0 bases to trimming and J lost 0 bases, with 11 bases between them. The CDR3 consists of 15 residues.

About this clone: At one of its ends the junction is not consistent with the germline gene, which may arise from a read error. DNA for the CDR3: TGTGCCAGCAGCCCCGGGACACTCTTGAACACTGAAGCTTTCTTT. Residues: CASSPGTLLNTEAFF. The chain recombines TRBV4-1 with TRBJ1-1; a possible D gene is TRBD1 (6 bases). CDR1 and CDR2 (germline): MGHRA, YSYEKL. This CDR3 contains 15 residues.